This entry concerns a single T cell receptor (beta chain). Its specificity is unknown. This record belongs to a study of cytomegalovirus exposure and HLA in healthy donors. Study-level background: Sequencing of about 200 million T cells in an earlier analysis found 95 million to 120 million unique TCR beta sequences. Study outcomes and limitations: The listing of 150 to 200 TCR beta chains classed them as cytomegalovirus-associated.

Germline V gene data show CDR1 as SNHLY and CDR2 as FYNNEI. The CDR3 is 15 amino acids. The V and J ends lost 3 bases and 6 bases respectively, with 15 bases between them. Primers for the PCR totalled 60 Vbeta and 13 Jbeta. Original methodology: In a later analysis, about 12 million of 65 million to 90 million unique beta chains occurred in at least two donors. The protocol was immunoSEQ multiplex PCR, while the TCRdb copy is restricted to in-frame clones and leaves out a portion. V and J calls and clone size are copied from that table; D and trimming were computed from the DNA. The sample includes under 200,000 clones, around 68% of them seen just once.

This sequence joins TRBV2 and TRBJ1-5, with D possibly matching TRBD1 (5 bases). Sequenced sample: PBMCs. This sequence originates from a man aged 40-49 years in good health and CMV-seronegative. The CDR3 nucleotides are TGTGCCAGCAGTGAGGCGCAGGGCTTCGCTCAGCCCCAGCATTTT. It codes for CASSEAQGFAQPQHF.